The T cell receptor (beta chain) under discussion was sequenced for a study of a mutant IDH1 vaccine in newly diagnosed glioma. The overall study: Following radiotherapy alone, or alongside temozolomide cycles, vaccination was started after an interval of 4-6 weeks.

Time point in this sample: week 5, during vaccination. Alongside topical imiquimod, each dose of vaccine comprised 300 ug of mutant IDH1 20-mer peptide. Donors' newly diagnosed IDH1-mutant WHO grade 3 or 4 astrocytomas lacked nuclear ATRX. Sequencing used immunoSEQ multiplex PCR; TCRdb keeps in-frame clones, though not all of them. This table holds tens of thousands of clones, about 91% found once. V was cut by 1 base and J by 5 bases, with 18 bases left in between. From germline, CDR1 is SGHVS and CDR2 FNYEAQ. This CDR3 has 18 amino acids. Details on this clone: What it recognizes is unknown.

This rearrangement joins TRBV7-6 to TRBJ1-6, with D possibly being TRBD1 (5 bases). This specimen was PBMCs, taken from a glioma patient whose treatment included an IDH1 peptide vaccine. The sequence came from a woman aged 50 to 60 with glioma. The CDR3 loop is CASSLGGGGTRNNSPLHF. As DNA, the CDR3 is TGTGCCAGCAGCTTAGGCGGGGGGGGGACGAGGAATAATTCACCCCTCCACTTT.